Listed below are T cell receptor beta chains from one sample, sequenced in a study of cytomegalovirus exposure and HLA in healthy donors. The data were produced by immunoSEQ multiplex PCR, yet TCRdb's version contains in-frame clones alone and is incomplete. The table records about 230,000 clones, around 78% of them present only once. The sequenced material came from PBMCs. All receptors come from a boy aged 10-17 years in good health and CMV-seronegative. Both conserved end residues are part of each CDR3. A D gene is named only where the DNA matches it firmly. Some rows have no size entry. The others give once, few or many, or a class for an expanded clone.

. | TRBJ1-1 | . | TRBV6-5 | CASSEFYAGRAFF | TGTGCCAGCAGTGAATTTTACGCAGGAAGGGCTTTCTTT
. | TRBJ1-3 | . | TRBV6-5 | CASSPSPTGGAIYF | TGTGCCAGCAGCCCATCCCCGACTGGGGGCGCCATATATTTT
. | TRBJ2-1 | TRBD2 | TRBV7-9 | CASSSGTSDYNEQFF | TGTGCCAGCAGCTCCGGGACTAGCGACTACAATGAGCAGTTCTTC
. | TRBJ1-4 | . | TRBV21-1 | CASSKCATTEKLFF | TGTGCCAGCAGCAAATGCGCGACCACGGAGAAACTGTTTTTT
. | TRBJ2-7 | TRBD1 | TRBV7-3 | CASSLGQGRGEQYF | TGTGCCAGCAGCTTGGGACAGGGAAGAGGCGAGCAGTACTTC
. | TRBJ1-2 | . | TRBV5-4 | CASSSYDADGYTF | TGTGCCAGCAGCTCATATGATGCGGATGGCTACACCTTC
once | TRBJ2-5 | . | TRBV18 | CASSPPYGRGRQETQYF | TGTGCCAGCTCACCACCGTATGGGCGGGGGCGGCAAGAGACCCAGTACTTC
once | TRBJ2-3 | TRBD2 | TRBV9 | CASSEQSGEVTDTQYF | TGTGCCAGCAGCGAACAAAGCGGGGAGGTCACAGATACGCAGTATTTT
once | TRBJ1-2 | TRBD1 | TRBV4-2 | CASSQTGQESNGYTF | TGTGCCAGCAGCCAGACCGGACAGGAGAGTAATGGCTACACCTTC
. | TRBJ2-1 | TRBD1 | TRBV19 | CASRDRDSYNEQFF | TGTGCCAGTAGGGACCGGGACAGCTACAATGAGCAGTTCTTC
. | TRBJ2-5 | TRBD2 | TRBV7-9 | CASSFELAHGNF | TGTGCCAGCAGCTTTGAACTAGCGCATGGGAACTTC
. | TRBJ1-1 | . | TRBV5-1 | CASSQDLGGGITEAFF | TGCGCCAGCAGCCAGGACCTGGGAGGGGGGATTACTGAAGCTTTCTTT
once | TRBJ1-1 | . | TRBV11-2 | CASSLNWRREAFF | TGTGCCAGCAGCTTAAACTGGAGGAGAGAAGCTTTCTTT
. | TRBJ1-1 | TRBD1 | TRBV29-1 | CSGETGVRTEAFF | TGCAGCGGCGAAACAGGGGTGCGCACTGAAGCTTTCTTT
. | TRBJ2-1 | TRBD2 | TRBV10-1 | CASRGTSGITYNEQFF | TGCGCCAGCAGGGGGACTAGCGGGATAACCTACAATGAGCAGTTCTTC
few | TRBJ2-7 | TRBD1 | TRBV13 | CASSFVSRGQGSYEQYF | TGTGCCAGCAGCTTTGTCTCGAGGGGACAGGGCTCCTACGAGCAGTACTTC
. | TRBJ2-1 | . | TRBV27 | CASSLVGGSYNEQFF | TGTGCCAGCAGTTTAGTGGGGGGCTCCTACAATGAGCAGTTCTTC
. | TRBJ2-7 | . | TRBV18 | CASSPPGYRYEQYF | TGTGCCAGCTCACCTCCGGGATATCGGTACGAGCAGTACTTC
few | TRBJ1-6 | TRBD1 | TRBV19 | CASSRDRGNYNSPLHF | TGTGCCAGTAGTAGGGACAGGGGGAACTATAATTCACCCCTCCACTTT
once | TRBJ2-7 | . | TRBV6-6 | CASRPWDTPYEQYF | TGTGCCAGCAGACCTTGGGACACTCCCTACGAGCAGTACTTC
. | TRBJ1-2 | TRBD1 | TRBV2 | CASSELARGVGGYTF | TGTGCCAGCAGTGAATTAGCCAGGGGGGTGGGTGGCTACACCTTC
. | TRBJ1-2 | . | TRBV9 | CASSVGRDYGYTF | TGTGCCAGCAGCGTAGGCAGGGACTATGGCTACACCTTC
. | TRBJ2-5 | TRBD2 | TRBV7-8 | CASSLALAGGYQETQYF | TGTGCCAGCAGCCTCGCCCTAGCGGGAGGGTACCAAGAGACCCAGTACTTC
. | TRBJ2-6 | . | TRBV2 | CASGTGTGANVLTF | TGTGCCAGCGGGACCGGGACAGGGGCCAACGTCCTGACTTTC
. | TRBJ2-7 | TRBD2 | TRBV18 | CASSVTGTSPYEQYF | TGTGCCAGCTCAGTAACCGGGACTAGCCCCTACGAGCAGTACTTC
once | TRBJ1-1 | . | TRBV9 | CASSVSGGPEAFF | TGTGCCAGCAGCGTATCGGGGGGGCCTGAAGCTTTCTTT
. | TRBJ2-3 | . | TRBV7-2 | CASTRDFTDTQYF | TGTGCCAGCACCCGGGACTTCACAGATACGCAGTATTTT
. | TRBJ1-1 | TRBD1 | TRBV5-4 | CASSLEQGEKAFF | TGTGCCAGCAGCTTGGAACAGGGGGAGAAGGCTTTCTTT
. | TRBJ2-5 | TRBD1 | TRBV7-6 | CASSTDREETQYF | TGTGCCAGCAGCACGGACAGGGAAGAGACCCAGTACTTC
. | TRBJ1-2 | . | TRBV30 | CAWNNNYGYTF | TGTGCCTGGAACAATAACTATGGCTACACCTTC
. | TRBJ2-7 | . | TRBV19 | CASSIGRGRYEQYF | TGTGCCAGTAGTATAGGGCGGGGGCGTTACGAGCAGTACTTC
. | TRBJ2-7 | . | TRBV5-1 | CASSLGAGLNSYEQYF | TGCGCCAGCAGCTTGGGCGCCGGGTTGAACTCCTACGAGCAGTACTTC
. | TRBJ2-1 | . | TRBV30 | CAWILAGPREQFF | TGTGCCTGGATTCTGGCGGGACCCCGGGAGCAGTTCTTC
few | TRBJ1-3 | . | TRBV6-1 | CASRTQSSSGNTIYF | TGTGCCAGCAGGACACAGTCGAGCTCTGGAAACACCATATATTTT
. | TRBJ2-3 | TRBD2 | TRBV5-1 | CASSLSGRLTDTQYF | TGCGCCAGCAGCTTATCCGGGAGGCTCACAGATACGCAGTATTTT
. | TRBJ2-3 | TRBD2 | TRBV27 | CASSGSSGDTDTQYF | TGTGCCAGCAGTGGCTCCAGCGGGGACACAGATACGCAGTATTTT
. | TRBJ2-1 | TRBD2 | TRBV14 | CASSHRPGLAGGEQFF | TGTGCCAGCAGCCACCGTCCGGGACTAGCGGGAGGTGAGCAGTTCTTC
. | TRBJ2-7 | TRBD2 | TRBV27 | CASSLLGGSYEQYF | TGTGCCAGCAGTTTGTTGGGGGGGTCCTACGAGCAGTACTTC
. | TRBJ1-1 | . | TRBV19 | CASSIVRGEAAFF | TGTGCCAGTAGTATAGTTAGGGGCGAGGCAGCTTTCTTT
. | TRBJ1-4 | TRBD1 | TRBV18 | CVSSPGQGAYEKLFF | TGTGTCAGCTCACCGGGACAGGGGGCTTATGAAAAACTGTTTTTT
. | TRBJ1-2 | . | TRBV19 | CASSRQRMSSRWNGYTF | TGTGCCAGTAGCAGACAGAGGATGAGTTCGAGGTGGAATGGCTACACCTTC
. | TRBJ2-3 | . | TRBV5-8 | CASSLGGQGADTQYF | TGTGCCAGCAGCTTGGGGGGTCAAGGGGCAGATACGCAGTATTTT
. | TRBJ2-7 | TRBD2 | TRBV30 | CAWSVPGTLAGASSYEQYF | TGTGCCTGGAGTGTACCCGGTACCCTAGCGGGGGCAAGCTCCTACGAGCAGTACTTC
. | TRBJ1-1 | . | TRBV2 | CASTPFGLMNTEAFF | TGTGCCAGCACCCCTTTTGGACTCATGAACACTGAAGCTTTCTTT
. | TRBJ1-2 | TRBD1 | TRBV11-3 | CASSSSGTGNSVGYTF | TGTGCCAGCAGCTCATCCGGGACAGGGAATTCTGTAGGCTACACCTTC
. | TRBJ2-7 | . | TRBV6-5 | CASSQTNEQYF | TGTGCCAGCAGCCAAACTAACGAGCAGTACTTC
. | TRBJ1-2 | . | TRBV19 | CASSNVRGLGGYTF | TGTGCCAGTAGTAATGTGCGGGGCCTGGGCGGCTACACCTTC
. | TRBJ2-2 | . | TRBV5-1 | CASSLGQGNTGELFF | TGCGCCAGCAGCTTGGGCCAGGGAAACACCGGGGAGCTGTTTTTT
. | TRBJ2-5 | TRBD2 | TRBV29-1 | CSVSSSGGAGETQYF | TGCAGCGTTTCTTCTAGCGGGGGGGCCGGAGAGACCCAGTACTTC